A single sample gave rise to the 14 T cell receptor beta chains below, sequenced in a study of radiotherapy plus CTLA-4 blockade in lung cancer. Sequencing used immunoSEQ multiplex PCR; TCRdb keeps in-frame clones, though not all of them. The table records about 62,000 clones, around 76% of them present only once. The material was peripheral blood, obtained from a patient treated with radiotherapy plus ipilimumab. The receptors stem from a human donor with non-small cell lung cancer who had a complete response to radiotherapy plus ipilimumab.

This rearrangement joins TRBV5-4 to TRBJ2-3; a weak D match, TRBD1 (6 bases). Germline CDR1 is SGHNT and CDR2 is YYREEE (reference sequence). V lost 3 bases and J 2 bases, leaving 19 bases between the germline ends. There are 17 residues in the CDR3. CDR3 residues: CASSSRTVAKLTDTQYF. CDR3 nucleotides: TGTGCCAGCAGCTCTAGGACAGTCGCGAAGCTCACAGATACGCAGTATTTT.

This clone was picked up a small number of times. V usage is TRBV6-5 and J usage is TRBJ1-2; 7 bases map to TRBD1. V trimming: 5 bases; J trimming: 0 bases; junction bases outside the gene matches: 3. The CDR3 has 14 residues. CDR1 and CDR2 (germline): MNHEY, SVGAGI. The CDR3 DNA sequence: TGTGCCAGCAGTCGGACAGGAGCTAACTATGGCTACACCTTC. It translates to CASSRTGANYGYTF.

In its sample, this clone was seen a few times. DNA for the CDR3: TGTGCCAGCAGCTTAGGGGCCTACACTGAAGCTTTCTTT. Its translation is CASSLGAYTEAFF. The chain is built from TRBV7-9 and TRBJ1-1; the D is unclear. The V gene lost 1 base and the J gene lost 3 bases, with 6 bases spanning the gap. The CDR3 is 13 residues long. Germline-derived CDR1 and CDR2 are SEHNR and FQNEAQ (reference sequence).

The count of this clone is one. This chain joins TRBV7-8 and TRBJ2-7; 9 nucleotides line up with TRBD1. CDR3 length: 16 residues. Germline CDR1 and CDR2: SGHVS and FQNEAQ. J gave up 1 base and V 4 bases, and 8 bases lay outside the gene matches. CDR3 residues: CASSYPRDRVSYEQYF. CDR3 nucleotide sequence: TGTGCCAGCAGCTACCCCCGGGACAGGGTTTCCTACGAGCAGTACTTC.

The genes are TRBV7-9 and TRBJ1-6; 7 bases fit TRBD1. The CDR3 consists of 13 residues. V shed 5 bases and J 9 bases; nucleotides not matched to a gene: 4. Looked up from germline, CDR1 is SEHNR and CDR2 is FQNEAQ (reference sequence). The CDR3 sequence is CASSHDRASPLHF. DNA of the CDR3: TGTGCCAGCAGCCATGACAGGGCTTCACCCCTCCACTTT.

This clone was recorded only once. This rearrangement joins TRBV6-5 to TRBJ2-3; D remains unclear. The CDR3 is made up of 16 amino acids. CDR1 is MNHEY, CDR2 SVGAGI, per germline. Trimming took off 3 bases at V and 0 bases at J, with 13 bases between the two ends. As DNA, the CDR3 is TGTGCCAGCAGTTATAAATTGTTTTCTAGCACAGATACGCAGTATTTT. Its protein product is CASSYKLFSSTDTQYF.

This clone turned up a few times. The chain's CDR3 is CASSPSGGWNIQYF. CDR3 bases: TGTGCCAGCTCACCCTCGGGAGGCTGGAACATTCAGTACTTC. The chain joins TRBV18 to TRBJ2-4; 7 positions agree with TRBD2. V lost 3 bases and J lost 7; bases outside the gene matches: 6. This CDR3 region has 14 residues. CDR1 is KGHSH, CDR2 LQKENI, per germline.

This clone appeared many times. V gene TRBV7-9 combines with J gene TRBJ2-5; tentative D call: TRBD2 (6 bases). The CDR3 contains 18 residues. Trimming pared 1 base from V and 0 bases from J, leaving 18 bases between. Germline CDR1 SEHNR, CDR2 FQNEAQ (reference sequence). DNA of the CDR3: TGTGCCAGCAGCTTAGAATGGAGCCGGGAGCACCACCAAGAGACCCAGTACTTC. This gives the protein CASSLEWSREHHQETQYF.

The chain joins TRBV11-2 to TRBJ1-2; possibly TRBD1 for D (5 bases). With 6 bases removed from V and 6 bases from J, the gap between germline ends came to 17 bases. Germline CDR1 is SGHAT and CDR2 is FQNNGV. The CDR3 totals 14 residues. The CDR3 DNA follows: TGTGCCAGCAGGGGCCGGAGGGGAAGGGATGGCTACACCTTC. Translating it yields CASRGRRGRDGYTF.

The chain's CDR3 is CASSPPDRVEQYF. CDR3 DNA sequence: TGTGCCAGTAGTCCACCGGACAGGGTTGAGCAGTACTTC. The gene calls are TRBV19 and TRBJ2-7; TRBD1 matches at 8 bases. The CDR3 is 13 amino acids. The ends lost 5 bases at V and 7 bases at J; junction bases unmatched: 7. Germline values: CDR1 LNHDA, CDR2 SQIVND (reference sequence).

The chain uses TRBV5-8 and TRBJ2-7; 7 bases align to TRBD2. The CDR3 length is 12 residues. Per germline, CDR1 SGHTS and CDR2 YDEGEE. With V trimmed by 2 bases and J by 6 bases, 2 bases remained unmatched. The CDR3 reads CASSLGTTEQYF. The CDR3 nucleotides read TGTGCCAGCAGCTTAGGGACTACCGAGCAGTACTTC.

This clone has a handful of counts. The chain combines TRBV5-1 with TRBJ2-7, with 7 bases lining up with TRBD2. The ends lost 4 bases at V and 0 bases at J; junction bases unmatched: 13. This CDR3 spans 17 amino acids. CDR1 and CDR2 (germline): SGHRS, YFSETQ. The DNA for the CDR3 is TGCGCCAGCAGCCCGGGGGGTGTTCGGAAACTCTCCTACGAGCAGTACTTC. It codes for CASSPGGVRKLSYEQYF.

This CDR3 reads CASRTSLAQETQYF. In nucleotides, the CDR3 is TGTGCCAGCAGAACAAGCCTAGCCCAAGAGACCCAGTACTTC. J is TRBJ2-5 and V is TRBV6-5; a possible D gene is TRBD2 (5 bases). The CDR3 spans 14 residues. Trimming pared 6 bases from V and 1 base from J, leaving 12 bases between. CDR1 MNHEY and CDR2 SVGAGI come from the germline V gene.

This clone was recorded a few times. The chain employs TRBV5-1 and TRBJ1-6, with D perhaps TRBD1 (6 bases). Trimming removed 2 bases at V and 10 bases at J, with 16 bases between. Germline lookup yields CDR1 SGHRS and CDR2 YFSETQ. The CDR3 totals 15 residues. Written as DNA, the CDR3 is TGCGCCAGCAGCTTAGTACAGGGTGTGAGCTCACCCCTCCACTTT. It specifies CASSLVQGVSSPLHF.